This T cell receptor (beta chain) appears in the sequencing data of a study of T cells in localized non-small cell lung cancer (dated by TCRdb to the early 2020s). Background on the whole study: The study examined T cell repertoires in 200 to 300 patients with early-stage NSCLC and compared tumors with uninvolved tumor-adjacent lungs. The cohort consisted of a few hundred treatment-naive NSCLC patients whose localized lung tumors had been resected. Of the NSCLC patients, over 120 were male and some 97 were female, and the mean age was approximately 66 years.

The paper's findings and limits, for the study overall: A median of around 57 of the top 100 tumor clones were detected in paired uninvolved adjacent lung, and under 30 of these tumor clones were also found among the top 100 clones of the paired uninvolved adjacent lung. Because multi-region tumor sequencing was not performed, intratumor heterogeneity could not be ruled out. Longer overall survival was associated with higher T cell density in blood, whereas shorter survival was associated with higher clonality in adjacent lung. Because the study design was exploratory, TCR variables were selected using unadjusted p-values without false-discovery rate correction. Uninvolved tumor-adjacent lung showed the highest T cell clonality, higher than tumor, which suggests more focused antigenic responses in the uninvolved tumor-adjacent lung.

Uninvolved adjacent lung was obtained at least 2 cm from the tumor margin, and the absence of atypia was confirmed by two independent pathologists. At diagnosis, tumor, uninvolved tumor-adjacent lung and peripheral blood were collected and then preserved as a mix of FFPE and fresh-frozen material. Ends trimmed: V by 7 bases, J by 10 bases; bases unmatched to a gene: 12. The CDR3 runs 15 amino acids, cysteine and phenylalanine included. CDR3 DNA only is kept here, 45 bases in frame from base 1. CDR1 is given as SQVTM and CDR2 as ANQGSEA, both from the germline V gene. In the case of this clone: What this receptor recognizes is not known. Per-base qualities were not stored, and no clone one base away is much larger.

TCR beta CDR3 regions were sequenced from DNA using the immunoSEQ Assay. Per the authors' processing: T cell density was computed as TCR beta template counts normalized to usable DNA estimated by amplifying housekeeping genes. Richness was estimated using the preseqR package, with extrapolation to 400,000 templates for PBMC samples and to 120,000 templates for tissue samples. Clonality was taken to be one minus Pielou's evenness. Differential abundance testing on productive amino-acid clonotypes, with a minimum total count of 5 and an alpha of 0.1, was used to identify tissue-enriched TCRs. Repertoire overlap between compartments was quantified with the Jaccard Index and Morisita Overlap Index. GLIPH grouped TCR beta CDR3s together with public tetramer-defined viral CDR3s, and a viral motif had to include at least three viral sequences and show V-gene enrichment. TCRdb mirrors the immuneACCESS table, restricted to in-frame sequences. Some clones are absent from its copies; in checked studies, under half trace to an unresolved V gene, and the reason for the others is unknown. V and J calls and clone size come straight from that table; D and trimming were deduced from the DNA. The sample has roughly 1,900 clones on record, under 30% of them singletons. The ten largest clonotypes hold about 18% of the sample.

Sequenced here: normal lung tissue next to the tumor, sampled before any cancer treatment. This TCR was recovered from a woman aged 35 to 70 with stage II lung adenocarcinoma. The rearrangement combines TRBV29-1 with TRBJ2-1, with 14 junctional bases fitting TRBD2. The CDR3 in this case is CSDTGTSGRIGEQFF. The DNA sequence is given as TGCAGCGACACCGGGACTAGCGGGAGAATAGGAGAGCAGTTCTTC.